The 12 T cell receptor beta chains below come from one sample, sequenced in a study of T cells in tuberculosis. Sorting used thawed, overnight-rested PBMC stained with anti-CD3, a viability dye and GMM-loaded CD1B tetramer. CD1B tetramers were loaded with Rhodococcus equi-derived C32 glucose monomycolate. Method: immunoSEQ multiplex PCR; TCRdb's copy keeps in-frame clones and lacks some. The top ten hold 1.9% of the sample, which has 80,000 to 90,000 clones, more than 75% seen once. The sample consisted of CD1b-GMM tetramer-negative cells sorted from PBMCs. Every receptor here comes from an adult woman with latent tuberculosis.

The rearrangement uses TRBV13 and TRBJ2-7; tentative D call: TRBD1 (6 bases). Looked up from germline, CDR1 is PRHDT and CDR2 is FYEKMQ (reference sequence). The germline V and J ends were trimmed by 5 bases and 4 bases, with 12 bases remaining between them. CDR3 length equals 13 residues. The CDR3 DNA reads TGTGCCAGCAGCATGAGACAGGCGTACGAGCAGTACTTC. This sequence encodes CASSMRQAYEQYF. Complete variable domain (other parts from reference TRBV13 and TRBJ2-7): AAGVIQSPRHLIKEKRETATLKCYPIPRHDTVYWYQQGPGQDPQFLISFYEKMQSDKGSIPDRFSAQQFSDYHSELNMSSLELGDSALYFCASSMRQAYEQYFGPGTRLTVT.

Notes on this clone: One junction end does not reproduce the germline sequence, and a read error may be involved. The chain carries TRBV7-7 and TRBJ2-1; weak D call: TRBD2 (6 bases). Germline values: CDR1 SSHAT, CDR2 FNYEAQ (reference sequence). The CDR3 has 15 residues. The CDR3 nucleotides are TGTGCTAGCAGCTTAGAGGTGGAGGGAAACAATGAGCAGTTCTTC. This translates into CASSLEVEGNNEQFF. Supplemented by reference TRBV7-7 and TRBJ2-1, the full variable domain reads GAGVSQSPRYKVTKRGQDVTLRCDPISSHATLYWYQQALGQGPEFLTYFNYEAQPDKSGLPSDRFSAERPEGSISTLTIQRTEQRDSAMYRCASSLEVEGNNEQFFGPGTRLTVL.

J is TRBJ2-7 and V is TRBV7-9; D remains ambiguous. Germline V gene sequence: CDR1 SEHNR, CDR2 FQNEAQ (reference sequence). The V end was cut by 5 bases, the J end by 6 bases, with 11 bases between. CDR3 length: 12 residues. CDR3 in DNA: TGTGCCAGCAGCCCACACCTAGGCGAGCAGTACGTC. It specifies CASSPHLGEQYV.

The chain is built from TRBV7-6 and TRBJ2-7, with 7 bases identical to TRBD1. The germline V gene encodes CDR1 SGHVS and CDR2 FNYEAQ. The V gene end was trimmed by 2 bases and the J gene end by 6 bases; junction bases not matched to a gene: 7. This CDR3 has 14 amino acids. The CDR3 loop is CASSLRGPASEQYF. In DNA form, the CDR3 reads TGTGCCAGCAGCTTAAGGGGGCCTGCCAGCGAGCAGTACTTC.

The V call is TRBV7-9, the J call TRBJ2-2; 12 nucleotides match TRBD2. Per germline, CDR1 SEHNR and CDR2 FQNEAQ (reference sequence). V shed 5 bases, J shed 1 base, and the junction held 5 bases outside the gene matches. The CDR3 is made up of 17 amino acids. The DNA of the CDR3 is TGTGCCAGCAGCCTACTAGCGGGGGGCTGGAACACCGGGGAGCTGTTTTTT. This translates into CASSLLAGGWNTGELFF.

In its sample, this clone was seen once. The chain employs TRBV7-9 and TRBJ2-2; 11 nucleotides line up with TRBD2. Germline-derived CDR1 and CDR2 are SEHNR and FQNEAQ (reference sequence). Losses at the gene ends were 6 bases for V and 6 bases for J; bases not matched to a gene: 9. The CDR3 consists of 16 residues. The CDR3 loop reads CASRRTSGGFAGELFF. The CDR3 DNA reads TGTGCCAGCAGGAGAACTAGCGGGGGTTTCGCCGGGGAGCTGTTTTTT.

The rearrangement joins TRBV4-1 to TRBJ1-3; weak D call: TRBD1 (6 bases). This CDR3 has 19 amino acids. CDR1 and CDR2 (germline): MGHRA, YSYEKL. Trimming removed 1 base from V and 0 bases from J, with 19 bases in between. CDR3: CASSQVPEPGAVSGNTIYF. The CDR3 DNA follows: TGCGCCAGCAGCCAAGTTCCCGAGCCAGGGGCCGTCTCTGGAAACACCATATATTTT.

DNA for the CDR3: TGTGCCAGCAGCCAAGATTGGAGAGGCGGGGAGCTGTTTTTT. Protein product: CASSQDWRGGELFF. This sequence joins TRBV14 and TRBJ2-2, with D unclear. This CDR3 region has 14 residues. V was cut by 0 bases and J by 7 bases, with 9 bases left in between. Germline lookup yields CDR1 SGHDN and CDR2 FVKESK.

CDR3 amino acids: CASQEWGENTEAFF. The CDR3 bases are TGTGCCAGCCAAGAATGGGGCGAGAACACTGAAGCTTTCTTT. The gene calls are TRBV6-1 and TRBJ1-1, with a possible D match to TRBD1 (5 bases). The CDR3 is 14 residues long. The ends were cut back, 8 bases at V and 1 base at J, with 14 bases in the middle. Per the germline V gene, CDR1 is MNHNS and CDR2 is SASEGT.

This clone is a singleton in its sample. The V gene is TRBV4-2, the J gene TRBJ1-6, with D hard to call. This CDR3 region has 16 residues. Germline V gene data show CDR1 as LGHNA and CDR2 as YNFKEQ. Trimming left V 2 bases short and J 9 bases short, with 17 bases between. This chain's CDR3 is CASSQSGIVGFSPLHF. DNA for the CDR3: TGTGCCAGCAGCCAAAGCGGTATAGTGGGATTTTCACCCCTCCACTTT.

This chain joins TRBV7-6 and TRBJ2-7; 7 bases are a match to TRBD1. V was pared by 4 bases and J by 6 bases, with 6 bases of the junction left unmatched. Germline V gene lookup returns CDR1 SGHVS and CDR2 FNYEAQ. The CDR3 covers 13 residues. The CDR3 nucleotides are TGTGCCAGCAGCTACGACAGGGCATCCGAGCAGTACTTC. Its translation: CASSYDRASEQYF.

The V call is TRBV5-1, the J call TRBJ2-1; TRBD1 matches 9 bases. The V segment lost 7 bases and the J segment 6 bases; nucleotides outside the gene matches: 8. The CDR3 is 14 amino acids. Germline CDR1 SGHRS, CDR2 YFSETQ. The CDR3 bases are TGCGCCAGCGGCGGACAGGGGTTGTCCAATGAGCAGTTCTTC. Its protein is CASGGQGLSNEQFF.